The T cell receptor (beta chain) described here comes from a study of blood T cell repertoires in COVID-19. Background on the study: Whether acute or convalescent, the COVID-19 samples came from the United States, Italy and Spain. The analysed material was cDNA or gDNA that came from T cells, B-cell-depleted T cells, or PBMCs.

CDR1 and CDR2 (germline): LGHDT, YNNKEL (reference sequence). Trimming left V 4 bases short and J 0 bases short, with 6 bases between. The length of the CDR3 is 13 residues. Original processing notes: Reference gene primer amplification yielded estimated nucleated cell counts. The protocol was immunoSEQ multiplex PCR, while the TCRdb copy is restricted to in-frame clones and leaves out a portion. V and J calls and clone size are given by that table; D and trimming were obtained from the DNA. The repertoire holds about 180,000 clones, with about 86% as singletons. The chain carries TRBV3-1 (or the pseudogene TRBV3-2) and TRBJ2-5; D is uncertain. Sequenced sample: peripheral blood. The receptor's source is a man in his fifties with active or convalescent COVID-19. The CDR3 DNA is TGTGCCAGCAGCCCCGGGTACCAAGAGACCCAGTACTTC. Protein product: CASSPGYQETQYF.